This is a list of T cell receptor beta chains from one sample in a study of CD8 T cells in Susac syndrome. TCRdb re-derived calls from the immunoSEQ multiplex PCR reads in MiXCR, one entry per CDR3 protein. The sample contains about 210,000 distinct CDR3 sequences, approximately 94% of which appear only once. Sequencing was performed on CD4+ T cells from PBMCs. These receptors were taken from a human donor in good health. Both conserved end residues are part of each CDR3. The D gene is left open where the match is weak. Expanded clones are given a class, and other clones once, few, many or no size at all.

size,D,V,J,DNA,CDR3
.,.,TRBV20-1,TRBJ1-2,TGCAGTGCTAGAGCCGTGGGGCAGGGCTATGGCTACACCTTC,CSARAVGQGYGYTF
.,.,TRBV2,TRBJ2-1,TGTGCCAGCAGTGAGGAAGGTCTCTCCTACAATGAGCAGTTCTTC,CASSEEGLSYNEQFF
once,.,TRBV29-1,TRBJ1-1,TGCAGCGTTGAAGGGTACAGAATGAACACTGAAGCTTTCTTT,CSVEGYRMNTEAFF
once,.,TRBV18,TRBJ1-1,TGTGCCAGCTCACCCAGGGGAACAGGGGAAGCTTTCTTT,CASSPRGTGEAFF
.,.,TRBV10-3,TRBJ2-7,TGTGCCATCAGCGGTACGAGAGGCGGCTCCTACGAGCAGTACTTC,CAISGTRGGSYEQYF
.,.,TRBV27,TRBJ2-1,TGTGCCAGCAGTCCCCGCCCGGTACGCGGTTACAATGAGCAGTTCTTC,CASSPRPVRGYNEQFF
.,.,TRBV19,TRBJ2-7,TGTGCCAGTAGTATAGTCGGGCAAAGTCGCTACGAGCAGTACTTC,CASSIVGQSRYEQYF
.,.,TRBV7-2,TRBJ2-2,TGTGCCAGCAGCGCCCCCATGGGGGATAGGGCCGGGGAGCTGTTTTTT,CASSAPMGDRAGELFF
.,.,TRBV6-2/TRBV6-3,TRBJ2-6,TGTGCCAGCAGTTACCCCGGCTTCTCTGGGGCCAACGTCCTGACTTTC,CASSYPGFSGANVLTF
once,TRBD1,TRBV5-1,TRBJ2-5,TGCGCCAGCCAAGACGACAGGGCGGGTGAGACCCAGTACTTC,CASQDDRAGETQYF
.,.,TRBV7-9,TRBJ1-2,TGTGCCAGCAGCTCCCCCGTGGGTTATGGCTACACCTTC,CASSSPVGYGYTF
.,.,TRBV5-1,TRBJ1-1,TGCGCCAGCCGCGCGGCTCTGAACACTGAAGCTTTCTTT,CASRAALNTEAFF
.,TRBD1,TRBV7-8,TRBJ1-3,TGTGCCAGCAGCTCTGACAGGGCTCGCGGAAACACCATATATTTT,CASSSDRARGNTIYF
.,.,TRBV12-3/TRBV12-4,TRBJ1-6,TGTGCCAGCATTCGTCAGGGCAGCGCTTCACCCCTCCACTTT,CASIRQGSASPLHF
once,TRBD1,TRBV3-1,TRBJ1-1,TGTGCCAGCCGGCCGGTTGGGACAGGGGCAAACACTGAAGCTTTCTTT,CASRPVGTGANTEAFF
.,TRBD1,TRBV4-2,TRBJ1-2,TGTGCCAGCAGTGGCTGGACAGGGGCGGAAAAGGTACATGGCTACACCTTC,CASSGWTGAEKVHGYTF
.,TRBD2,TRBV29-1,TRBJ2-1,TGCAGCGTTGAGAGCGGGGTAAGCAATGAGCAGTTCTTC,CSVESGVSNEQFF
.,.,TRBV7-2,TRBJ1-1,TGTGCCAGCAGCACAAGGGGTTCTGGCACTGAAGCTTTCTTT,CASSTRGSGTEAFF
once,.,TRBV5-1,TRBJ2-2,TGCGCCAGCAGCCCGGGGACATTTATGAACACCGGGGAGCTGTTTTTT,CASSPGTFMNTGELFF
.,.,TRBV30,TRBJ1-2,TGTGCCTGGAGTGGGCCTGACAGGCCCGATAACTATGGCTACACCTTC,CAWSGPDRPDNYGYTF
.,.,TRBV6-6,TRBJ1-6,TGTGCCAGCAGTTCCCAGACCAATTCACCCCTCCACTTT,CASSSQTNSPLHF
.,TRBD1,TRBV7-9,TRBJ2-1,TGTGCCAGCAGCCTCCGGGACAGGGCCTCCAATGAGCAGTTCTTC,CASSLRDRASNEQFF
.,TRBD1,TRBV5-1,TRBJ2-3,TGCGCCAGCAGCCCCGTTGTCAGGGGGGATACGCAGTATTTT,CASSPVVRGDTQYF
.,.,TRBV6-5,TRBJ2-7,TGTGCCAGCAGTTACTCTATGGGGGGCGAGCAGTACTTC,CASSYSMGGEQYF
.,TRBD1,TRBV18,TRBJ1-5,TGTGCCAGCCATACGGGGACAGCCAGCAATCAGCCCCAGCATTTT,CASHTGTASNQPQHF
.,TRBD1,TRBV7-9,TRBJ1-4,TGTGCCAGCAGCTCCGGGACAGGGGTTTATAATGAAAAACTGTTTTTT,CASSSGTGVYNEKLFF
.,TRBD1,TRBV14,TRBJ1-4,TGTGCCAGCAGCCGGGTCGGGACAGCTGGGAGGAGGAGTGAAAAACTGTTTTTT,CASSRVGTAGRRSEKLFF
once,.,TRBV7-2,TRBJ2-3,TGTGCCAGCAGCTTACGAAAGGCAGCTAGCACAGATACGCAGTATTTT,CASSLRKAASTDTQYF
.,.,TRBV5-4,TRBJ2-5,TGTGCCAGCAGCTCGCGAGATGGAGAGACCCAGTACTTC,CASSSRDGETQYF
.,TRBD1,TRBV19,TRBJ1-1,TGTGCCAGTAGTATAGGCAGGGGGCGCCTCACTGAAGCTTTCTTT,CASSIGRGRLTEAFF
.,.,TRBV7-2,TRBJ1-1,TGTGCCAGCAGCCTAGGGGGGGGCACTAGCACTGAAGCTTTCTTT,CASSLGGGTSTEAFF
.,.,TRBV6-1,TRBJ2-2,TGTGCCAGCACTCCTTTCAGGGGGGGCTCGAACACCGGGGAGCTGTTTTTT,CASTPFRGGSNTGELFF
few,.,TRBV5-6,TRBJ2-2,TGTGCTAGCTCCCGGGGAACCGGGGAGCTGTTTTTT,CASSRGTGELFF
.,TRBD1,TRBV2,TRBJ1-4,TGTGCCAGCAGTGGAGCAGGGGGCGATGAAAAACTGTTTTTT,CASSGAGGDEKLFF
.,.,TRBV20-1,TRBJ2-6,TGCAGTGCCCCGCGACCTGGGGCCAACGTCCTGACTTTC,CSAPRPGANVLTF
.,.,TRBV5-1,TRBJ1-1,TGTGCCAGCAGGAGGAACACTGAAGCTTTCTTT,CASRRNTEAFF
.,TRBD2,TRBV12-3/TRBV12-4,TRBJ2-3,TGTGCCAGCACGAGAGCGGGGGAACGGGCAGATACGCAGTATTTT,CASTRAGERADTQYF
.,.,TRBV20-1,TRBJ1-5,TGCAGTGCTAGCAGGGGTGATCAGCCCCAGCATTTT,CSASRGDQPQHF
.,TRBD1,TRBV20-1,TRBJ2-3,TGCAGCGGACAGGGGGGCCCAGATACGCAGTATTTT,CSGQGGPDTQYF
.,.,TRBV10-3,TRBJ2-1,TGTGCCATCAGTGAGGAAGGCAGGGCCACGGATGAGCAGTTCTTC,CAISEEGRATDEQFF
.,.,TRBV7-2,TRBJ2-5,TGTGCCAGCAGCTTAGTGGGCCCGCAGACCCAGTACTTC,CASSLVGPQTQYF
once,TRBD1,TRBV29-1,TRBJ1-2,TGCAGCGTCGGCTCGACAGGGGCTAACTATGGCTACACCTTC,CSVGSTGANYGYTF
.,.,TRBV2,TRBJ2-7,TGTGCCAGCACGAGGGGAGACGAGCAGTACTTC,CASTRGDEQYF
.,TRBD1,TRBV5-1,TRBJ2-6,TGCGCCAGCACCTGGACAGGGGCCCTCTCCGGCTCTGGGGCCAACGTCCTGACTTTC,CASTWTGALSGSGANVLTF
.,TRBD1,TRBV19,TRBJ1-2,TGTGCCAGTCGCGACAGGGGGGCCTATGGCTACACCTTC,CASRDRGAYGYTF
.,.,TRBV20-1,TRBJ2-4,TGCAGTGCTCCGAGGGACCGCTCGAGAATTCAGTACTTC,CSAPRDRSRIQYF
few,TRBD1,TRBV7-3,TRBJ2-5,TGTGCCAGCAGCCCTTCAGGGGGATCCCAAGAGACCCAGTACTTC,CASSPSGGSQETQYF
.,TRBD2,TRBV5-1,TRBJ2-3,TGCGCCAGCAGCTCGGGGACTAGCGGGGGGATCACAAGCACAGATACGCAGTATTTT,CASSSGTSGGITSTDTQYF
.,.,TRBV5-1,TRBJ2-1,TGCGCCAGCAGCTATAGTTCAGGGAAAGTCGATGAGCAGTTCTTC,CASSYSSGKVDEQFF